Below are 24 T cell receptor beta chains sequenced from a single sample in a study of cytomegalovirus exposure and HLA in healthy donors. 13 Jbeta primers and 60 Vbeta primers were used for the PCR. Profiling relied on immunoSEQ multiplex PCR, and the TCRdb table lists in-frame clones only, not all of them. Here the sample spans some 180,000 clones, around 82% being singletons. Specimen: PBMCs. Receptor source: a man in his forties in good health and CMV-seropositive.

CDR3 nucleotide sequence: TGTGCCAGCAGTTGGACAGGGCTGACCACTGAAGCTTTCTTT. This codes for CASSWTGLTTEAFF. This chain joins TRBV27 and TRBJ1-1; 8 nucleotides align to TRBD1. Germline assignment: CDR1 MNHEY and CDR2 SMNVEV (reference sequence). The J segment lost 4 bases and the V segment lost 4 bases, leaving 5 bases of the junction unmatched. CDR3 length: 14 amino acids.

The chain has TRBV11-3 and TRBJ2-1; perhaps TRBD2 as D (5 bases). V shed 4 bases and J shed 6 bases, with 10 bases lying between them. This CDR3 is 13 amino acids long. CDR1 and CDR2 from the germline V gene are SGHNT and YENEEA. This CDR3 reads CASSYDYSNEQFF. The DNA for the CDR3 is TGTGCCAGCAGCTACGACTACTCCAATGAGCAGTTCTTC.

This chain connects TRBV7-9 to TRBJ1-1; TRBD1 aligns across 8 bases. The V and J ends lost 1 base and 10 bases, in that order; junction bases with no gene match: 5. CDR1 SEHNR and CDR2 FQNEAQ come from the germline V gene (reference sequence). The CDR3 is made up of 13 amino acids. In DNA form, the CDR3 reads TGTGCCAGCAGCTTAGGACAGGGGCATGGAGCTTTCTTT. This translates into CASSLGQGHGAFF.

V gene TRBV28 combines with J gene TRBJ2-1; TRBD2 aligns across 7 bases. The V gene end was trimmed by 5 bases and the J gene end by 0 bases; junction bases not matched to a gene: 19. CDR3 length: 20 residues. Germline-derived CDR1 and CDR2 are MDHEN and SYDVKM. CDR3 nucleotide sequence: TGTGCCAGCAGTGCCTTTTACTTAACCGGGACTACCAGCTCCTACAATGAGCAGTTCTTC. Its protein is CASSAFYLTGTTSSYNEQFF.

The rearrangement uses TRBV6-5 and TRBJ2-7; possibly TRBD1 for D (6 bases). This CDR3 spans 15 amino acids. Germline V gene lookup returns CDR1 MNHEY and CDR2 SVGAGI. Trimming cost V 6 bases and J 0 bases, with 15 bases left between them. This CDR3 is CASRHGTPYSYEQYF. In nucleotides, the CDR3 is TGTGCCAGCAGACATGGGACACCTTACTCCTACGAGCAGTACTTC.

The CDR3: CASSSPMGQVPNYGYTF. The CDR3 DNA reads as TGTGCCAGCAGTTCCCCGATGGGCCAGGTCCCTAACTATGGCTACACCTTC. V and J are TRBV28 and TRBJ1-2; D ambiguous. CDR1 MDHEN and CDR2 SYDVKM come from the germline V gene. CDR3 length: 17 residues. The germline V and J ends were trimmed by 4 bases and 0 bases, with 18 bases remaining between them.

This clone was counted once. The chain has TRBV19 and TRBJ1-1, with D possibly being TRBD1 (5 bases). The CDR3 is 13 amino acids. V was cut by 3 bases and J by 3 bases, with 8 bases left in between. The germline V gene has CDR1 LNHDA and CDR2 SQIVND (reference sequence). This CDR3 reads CASSIEGDTEAFF. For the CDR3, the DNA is TGTGCCAGTAGTATCGAAGGGGACACTGAAGCTTTCTTT.

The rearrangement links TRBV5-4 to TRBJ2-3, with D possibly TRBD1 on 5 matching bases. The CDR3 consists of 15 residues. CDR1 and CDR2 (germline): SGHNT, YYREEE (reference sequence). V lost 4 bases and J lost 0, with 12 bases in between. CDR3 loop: CASSPEQASTDTQYF. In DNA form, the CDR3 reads TGTGCCAGCAGCCCGGAACAGGCTAGCACAGATACGCAGTATTTT.

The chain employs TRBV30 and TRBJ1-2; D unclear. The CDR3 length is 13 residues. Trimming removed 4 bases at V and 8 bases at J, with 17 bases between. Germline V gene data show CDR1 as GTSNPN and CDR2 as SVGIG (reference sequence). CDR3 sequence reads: CAWNLRWQSGYTF. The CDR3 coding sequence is TGTGCCTGGAACCTCAGGTGGCAGAGCGGCTACACCTTC.

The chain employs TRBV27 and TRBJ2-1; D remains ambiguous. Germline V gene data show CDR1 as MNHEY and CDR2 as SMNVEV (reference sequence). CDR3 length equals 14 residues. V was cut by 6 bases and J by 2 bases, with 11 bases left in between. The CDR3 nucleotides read TGTGCCAGCAGCCTACTGCAACCCTACAATGAGCAGTTCTTC. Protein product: CASSLLQPYNEQFF.

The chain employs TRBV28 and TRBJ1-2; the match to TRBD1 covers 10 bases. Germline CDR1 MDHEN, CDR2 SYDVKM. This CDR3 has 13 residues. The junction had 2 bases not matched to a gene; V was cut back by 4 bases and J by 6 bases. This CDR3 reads CASSWTGGHGYTF. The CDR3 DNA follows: TGTGCCAGCAGTTGGACAGGGGGACATGGCTACACCTTC.

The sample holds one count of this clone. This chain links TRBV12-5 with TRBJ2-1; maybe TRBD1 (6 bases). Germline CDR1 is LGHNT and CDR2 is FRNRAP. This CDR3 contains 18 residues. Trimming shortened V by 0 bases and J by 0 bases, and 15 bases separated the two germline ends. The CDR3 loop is CASGLVQGGRSSYNEQFF. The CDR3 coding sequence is TGTGCTAGTGGTTTGGTACAGGGCGGACGAAGCTCCTACAATGAGCAGTTCTTC.

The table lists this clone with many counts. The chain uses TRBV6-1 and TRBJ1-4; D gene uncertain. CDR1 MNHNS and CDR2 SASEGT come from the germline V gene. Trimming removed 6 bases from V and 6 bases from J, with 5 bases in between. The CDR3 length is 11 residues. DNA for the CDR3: TGTGCCAGCAGCCCGGATGAAAAACTGTTTTTT. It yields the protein CASSPDEKLFF.

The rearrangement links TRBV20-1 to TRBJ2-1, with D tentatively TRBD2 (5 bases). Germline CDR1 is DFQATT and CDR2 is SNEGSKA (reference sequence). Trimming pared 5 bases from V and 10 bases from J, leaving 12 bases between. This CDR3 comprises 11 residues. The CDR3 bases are TGCAGTGCTGAGCGGCAGATGGAGCAGTTCTTC. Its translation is CSAERQMEQFF.

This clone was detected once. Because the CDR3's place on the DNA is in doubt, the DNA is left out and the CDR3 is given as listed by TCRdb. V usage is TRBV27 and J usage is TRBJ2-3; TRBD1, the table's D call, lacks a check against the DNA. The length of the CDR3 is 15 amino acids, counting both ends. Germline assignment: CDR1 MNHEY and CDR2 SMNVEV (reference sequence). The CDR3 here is CASSSSTDLTDTQYF.

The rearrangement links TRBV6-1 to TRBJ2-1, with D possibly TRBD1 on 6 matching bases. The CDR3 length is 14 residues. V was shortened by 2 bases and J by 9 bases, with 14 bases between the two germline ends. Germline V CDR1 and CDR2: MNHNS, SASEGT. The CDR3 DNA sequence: TGTGCCAGCAGTGAAATGGGGGCGCGCCGTGAGCAGTTCTTC. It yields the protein CASSEMGARREQFF.

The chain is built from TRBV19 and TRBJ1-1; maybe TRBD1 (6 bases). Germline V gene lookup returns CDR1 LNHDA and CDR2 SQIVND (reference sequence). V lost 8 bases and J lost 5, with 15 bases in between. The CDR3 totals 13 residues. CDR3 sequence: CASGWGLGTEAFF. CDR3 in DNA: TGTGCCAGTGGATGGGGGCTGGGGACTGAAGCTTTCTTT.

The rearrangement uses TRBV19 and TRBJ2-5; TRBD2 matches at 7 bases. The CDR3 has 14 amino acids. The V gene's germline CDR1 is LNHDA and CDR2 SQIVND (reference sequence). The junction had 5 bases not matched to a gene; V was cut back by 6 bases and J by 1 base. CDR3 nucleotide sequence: TGTGCCAGTAGCGGGGAGGGGCCCCAAGAGACCCAGTACTTC. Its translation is CASSGEGPQETQYF.

The CDR3 nucleotides read TGCGCCAGCAGGCAATATAATCAGGACAGAAACACTGAAGCTTTCTTT. Translating it yields CASRQYNQDRNTEAFF. The V gene is TRBV5-1, the J gene TRBJ1-1; tentative D call: TRBD1 (6 bases). The CDR3 is 16 amino acids. Germline lookup yields CDR1 SGHRS and CDR2 YFSETQ. Trimming pared 5 bases from V and 2 bases from J, leaving 19 bases between.

The CDR3 DNA sequence: TGTGCCAGCAGTTACTCGACGGGGAACACTGAAGCTTTCTTT. Protein: CASSYSTGNTEAFF. The rearrangement uses TRBV6-6 and TRBJ1-1, with unresolved D. V lost 0 bases and J 1 base, leaving 6 bases between the germline ends. Germline CDR1 reads MNHNY; CDR2 reads SVGAGI (reference sequence). The CDR3 covers 14 residues.

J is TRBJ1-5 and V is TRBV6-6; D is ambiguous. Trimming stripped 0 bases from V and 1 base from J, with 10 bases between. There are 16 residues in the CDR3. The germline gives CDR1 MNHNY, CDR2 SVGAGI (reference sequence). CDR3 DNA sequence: TGTGCCAGCAGTTACTCTGGTCTGGAGAGCAATCAGCCCCAGCATTTT. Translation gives CASSYSGLESNQPQHF.

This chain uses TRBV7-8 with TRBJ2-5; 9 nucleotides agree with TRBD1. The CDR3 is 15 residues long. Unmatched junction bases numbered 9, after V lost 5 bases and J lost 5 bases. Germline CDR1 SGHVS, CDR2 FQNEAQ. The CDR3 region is CASSRRTGEKETQYF. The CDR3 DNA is TGTGCCAGCAGCAGGCGGACAGGGGAAAAGGAGACCCAGTACTTC.

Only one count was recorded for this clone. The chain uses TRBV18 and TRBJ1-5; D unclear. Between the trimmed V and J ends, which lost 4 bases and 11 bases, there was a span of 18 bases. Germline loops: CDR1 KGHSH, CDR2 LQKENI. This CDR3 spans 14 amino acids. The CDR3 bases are TGTGCCAGCTCACAGACGGGTGACTTTGTCTCCCAGCATTTT. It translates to CASSQTGDFVSQHF.

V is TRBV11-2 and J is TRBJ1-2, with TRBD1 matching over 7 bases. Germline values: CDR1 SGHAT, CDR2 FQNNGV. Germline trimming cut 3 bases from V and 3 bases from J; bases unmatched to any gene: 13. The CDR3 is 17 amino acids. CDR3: CASSLPTLRDSDYGYTF. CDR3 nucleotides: TGTGCCAGCAGCTTGCCAACACTCCGGGACAGCGACTATGGCTACACCTTC.